These T cell receptor beta chains were read from a single sample in a study of neoadjuvant anti-PD-1 for oral cavity cancer. The repertoire was sequenced with immunoSEQ multiplex PCR; TCRdb's copy has only in-frame clones and lacks some. Among 84,000 or so clones listed, under 90% were seen once. This specimen was PBMCs, taken before nivolumab (anti-PD-1) treatment. These receptors were obtained from a person aged 40 to 85 with oral cavity squamous cell carcinoma. CDR3s include the opening cysteine and the closing phenylalanine or tryptophan. The D gene is left open where the match is weak. Clone size is given for some rows only: seen once, a few or many times, or a class if the clone is expanded.

D	V	J	size	DNA	CDR3
.	TRBV7-9	TRBJ2-7	.	TGTGCCAGCAGCCCCGGGACTCTCAACGAGCAGTACTTC	CASSPGTLNEQYF
.	TRBV5-1	TRBJ2-7	few	TGCGCCAGCAGCTTAGGGGGATACTCCTACGAGCAGTACTTC	CASSLGGYSYEQYF
.	TRBV5-6	TRBJ2-7	.	TGTGCCAGCAGCTTGAATTCAGGGGCCTACGAGCAGTACTTC	CASSLNSGAYEQYF
.	TRBV6-5	TRBJ2-1	.	TGTGCCAGCAGAGACTCCCAGGGGGGAAATGAGCAGTTCTTC	CASRDSQGGNEQFF
TRBD1	TRBV11-2	TRBJ1-4	.	TGTGCCAGCAGCTTAGAGGGACAGGGAAGTGAAAAACTGTTTTTT	CASSLEGQGSEKLFF
.	TRBV6-6	TRBJ2-1	.	TGTGCCAGCAGCGTGCGCACGATGGGCGGTGAGCAGTTCTTC	CASSVRTMGGEQFF
.	TRBV11-2	TRBJ2-7	.	TGTGCCAGCAGGCCGGCGTCCGCCTACGAGCAGTACTTC	CASRPASAYEQYF
TRBD1	TRBV7-9	TRBJ1-5	few	TGTGCCAGCAGCTTAGGGACAGGCCCCCAGCATTTT	CASSLGTGPQHF
TRBD1	TRBV6-6	TRBJ2-7	once	TGTGCCAGCAGGGAGCCGGGACAGGGAAATACCGAGCAGTACTTC	CASREPGQGNTEQYF
.	TRBV28	TRBJ1-2	medium-sized	TGTGCCAGCGGGGGGAACTATGGCTACACCTTC	CASGGNYGYTF
TRBD1	TRBV6-1	TRBJ1-1	.	TGTGCCACCGGGAACAGGGGTTGGGGCACTGAAGCTTTCTTT	CATGNRGWGTEAFF
.	TRBV30	TRBJ1-2	.	TGTGCCTGGAGTGCCGGGGGTAACTATGGCTACACCTTC	CAWSAGGNYGYTF
TRBD2	TRBV7-9	TRBJ2-7	.	TGTGCCAGCAGCTCTACTAGCGGGAGCGACGAGCAGTACTTC	CASSSTSGSDEQYF
TRBD1	TRBV6-1	TRBJ2-7	.	TGTGCCAGCAGTGAAGCGCTGGGGACAGGGAACGAGCAGTACTTC	CASSEALGTGNEQYF
.	TRBV6-1	TRBJ1-4	.	TGTGCCAGCAGTGATGGAGACACCCAAAAACTGTTTTTT	CASSDGDTQKLFF
.	TRBV30	TRBJ1-1	.	TGTGCCTGGAATTGGTGGGCGAACACTGAAGCTTTCTTT	CAWNWWANTEAFF
.	TRBV4-1	TRBJ2-6	few	TGCGCCAGCAGCCTCCAGACCACTGGGGCCAACGTCCTGACTTTC	CASSLQTTGANVLTF
.	TRBV9	TRBJ2-3	.	TGTGCCAGCAGCGACCAAGATACGCAGTATTTT	CASSDQDTQYF
.	TRBV29-1	TRBJ1-3	.	TGCAGCTTTCACTCTGGAAACACCATATATTTT	CSFHSGNTIYF
.	TRBV5-8	TRBJ2-2	.	TGTGCCAGCAGACCGTTGCGGGGGAACACCGGGGAGCTGTTTTTT	CASRPLRGNTGELFF
.	TRBV11-2	TRBJ2-7	.	TGTGCCAGCAGCTTGGCGGGACCCCCCTACGAGCAGTACTTC	CASSLAGPPYEQYF
.	TRBV10-3	TRBJ1-1	.	TGTGCCGCCGTGGGGGGGGCGGGAACTGAAGCTTTCTTT	CAAVGGAGTEAFF
TRBD1	TRBV5-1	TRBJ1-5	.	TGTGCCAGCAGCTTGCAGACAGGGAAGAATCAGCCCCAGCATTTT	CASSLQTGKNQPQHF
TRBD2	TRBV27	TRBJ2-2	many	TGTGCCAGCAGTTGGCGGGAGGTCGGGGAGCTGTTTTTT	CASSWREVGELFF
TRBD1	TRBV29-1	TRBJ2-2	.	TGCAGCGTTTCAAGTGACAGGGCCACCGGGGAGCTGTTTTTT	CSVSSDRATGELFF
TRBD2	TRBV28	TRBJ2-5	.	TGTGCCAGCAGTGCCCCTAGCGGGAGAAGGGCCCAGTACTTC	CASSAPSGRRAQYF
TRBD1	TRBV28	TRBJ2-5	.	TGTGCCAGCGCGAGACAGGGGGCTGAGACCCAGTACTTC	CASARQGAETQYF
TRBD1	TRBV5-5	TRBJ1-3	.	TGTGCCAGCAGCTTGGCCGGGACAGAATCTGGAAACACCATATATTTT	CASSLAGTESGNTIYF
.	TRBV27	TRBJ2-7	few	TGTGCCAGCAGTTCCCTAGGACTTACCTCCTACGAGCAGTACTTC	CASSSLGLTSYEQYF
.	TRBV29-1	TRBJ2-5	.	TGCAGCGTTGTCCCCTTGCGAAACGACGTGGGGACCCAGTACTTC	CSVVPLRNDVGTQYF
.	TRBV9	TRBJ2-5	.	TGTGCCAGCAGCGTAGACCGGGTTGGGGAGACCCAGTACTTC	CASSVDRVGETQYF
.	TRBV7-6	TRBJ1-4	.	TGTGCCAGCAGCTTAGACGGGAATCAAAAACTGTTTTTT	CASSLDGNQKLFF
TRBD2	TRBV6-5	TRBJ2-1	.	TGTGCCAGCAGTGAGAGCGGGAGGAACAATGAGCAGTTCTTC	CASSESGRNNEQFF
TRBD1	TRBV5-1	TRBJ2-7	once	TGCGCCAGCAGCTGGGGACAGGGGGCAGAGTACGAGCAGTACTTC	CASSWGQGAEYEQYF
TRBD1	TRBV30	TRBJ2-3	.	TGTGCCTGGAACACCGGGACAGGGATGAATACGCAGTATTTT	CAWNTGTGMNTQYF
.	TRBV6-6	TRBJ1-5	.	TGTGCCATCCCACCATGGGTAGGCCTTCCCGCTCAGCCCCAGCATTTT	CAIPPWVGLPAQPQHF
.	TRBV20-1	TRBJ2-3	.	TGCAGTGCCACCACAGATACGCAGTATTTT	CSATTDTQYF
TRBD2	TRBV4-1	TRBJ2-1	.	TGCGCCAGCAGCCAAGATCCCAGCGGGGTAGCGGGTTACAATGAGCAGTTCTTC	CASSQDPSGVAGYNEQFF
.	TRBV2	TRBJ1-1	.	TGTGCCAGCAGTGATTTCAGGGGGAACACTGAAGCTTTCTTT	CASSDFRGNTEAFF
.	TRBV28	TRBJ2-2	.	TGTGCCAGCAGACTACAGGGAACCGGGGAGCTGTTTTTT	CASRLQGTGELFF
TRBD1	TRBV19	TRBJ2-5	.	TGTGCCAGTAGTCCCCGGACAGGGGGTGAAGAGACCCAGTACTTC	CASSPRTGGEETQYF
TRBD2	TRBV19	TRBJ2-1	.	TGTGCCAGTAGCCTAGCGGGACCCTCCAATGAGCAGTTCTTC	CASSLAGPSNEQFF
.	TRBV2	TRBJ2-1	.	TGTGCCAGCAGTGGTGAACAAGGCAATGAGCAGTTCTTC	CASSGEQGNEQFF
.	TRBV19	TRBJ2-2	once	TGTGCCAGTAGTAGGATGGGACATCAGAACACCGGGGAGCTGTTTTTT	CASSRMGHQNTGELFF
.	TRBV27	TRBJ2-1	.	TGTGCCAGCACCTCCTGGGCCGGGCGGGATATCGTCGTCGGTGAGCAGTTCTTC	CASTSWAGRDIVVGEQFF
.	TRBV6-1	TRBJ1-2	.	TGTGCCAGCAGCGAGACAGGAGATTATGGCTACACCTTC	CASSETGDYGYTF
TRBD2	TRBV10-1	TRBJ2-1	few	TGCGCCAGCAGTCCACTAGCGGGAGGGAGGGCCAATGAGCAGTTCTTC	CASSPLAGGRANEQFF
.	TRBV6-1	TRBJ2-2	.	TGTGCCAGCATTCTCCTAGTTACCGGGGAGCTGTTTTTT	CASILLVTGELFF
TRBD2	TRBV5-4	TRBJ2-3	.	TGTGCCAGCAGCCCCGCAGGGCTAGCGGGATCAGATACGCAGTATTTT	CASSPAGLAGSDTQYF
.	TRBV11-3	TRBJ2-3	.	TGTGCCAGCAGCTTGGGGACGCGCACAGATACGCAGTATTTT	CASSLGTRTDTQYF
TRBD1	TRBV25-1	TRBJ1-2	.	TGTGCCAGCAGTGACGAGGGGGCGTATGGCTACACCTTC	CASSDEGAYGYTF
.	TRBV18	TRBJ1-2	.	TGTGCCAGCTCACCACCGGCCCAGGTTGCCGGGGGCTACACCTTC	CASSPPAQVAGGYTF
.	TRBV7-9	TRBJ1-5	.	TGTGCCAGCAGCCCGCAGTTTGATCGCAATCAGCCCCAGCATTTT	CASSPQFDRNQPQHF
.	TRBV28	TRBJ1-4	once	TGTGCCAGCAGCTTAGGGGGGTCCATCAAGGAAAAACTGTTTTTT	CASSLGGSIKEKLFF
.	TRBV10-3	TRBJ2-4	.	TGTGCCATCAGTGACCCAGGCCTAGCCAAAAACATTCAGTACTTC	CAISDPGLAKNIQYF
TRBD1	TRBV30	TRBJ1-4	.	TGTGCCCTCAGGGGGCTAATTAATGAAAAACTGTTTTTT	CALRGLINEKLFF
.	TRBV25-1	TRBJ1-3	.	TGTGCCAGCAGTCCGACAGGAGGAAACACCATATATTTT	CASSPTGGNTIYF
TRBD1	TRBV7-6	TRBJ1-4	.	TGTGCCAGCAGCTTAGCGACAGGGGCTAATGAAAAACTGTTTTTT	CASSLATGANEKLFF